The 30 T cell receptor beta chains given below trace back to one sample, sequenced in a study of identical twins listed by TCRdb under 2016. The library came from 5' RACE. Sequencing was performed on an Illumina HiSeq 2000. TCRdb reworked the public reads: Q25 trimming with fastp, MiXCR clone assembly, productive beta chains retained. Each entry merges the rows of one CDR3 protein and shows their most common DNA and genes. Across this sample there are about 790,000 distinct CDR3 sequences, with 15% to 20% seen only once. Jointly, the top ten make up less than 15% of the sample. In addition, the sample was reused for a study of T cells expressing NK-cell markers.

Specimen: PBMCs. These receptors all stem from a woman aged 18-30 years in good health.

This clonotype was detected a few times. This chain joins TRBV7-9 and TRBJ2-5; tentatively, D is TRBD2 (6 bases). The V gene lost 5 bases and the J gene lost 3 bases, with 13 bases spanning the gap. The CDR3 is 14 residues long. Per the germline V gene, CDR1 is SEHNR and CDR2 is FQNEAQ (reference sequence). CDR3 nucleotides: TGTGCCAGCAGCCGGGGACGGAGGGAAGAGACCCAGTACTTC. It encodes CASSRGRREETQYF.

V and J are TRBV11-2 and TRBJ2-3, with a weak D call TRBD2 (6 bases). V dropped 2 bases and J dropped 0 bases, with 18 bases sitting between them. Looked up from germline, CDR1 is SGHAT and CDR2 is FQNNGV. The CDR3 contains 18 residues. CDR3 sequence (DNA): TGTGCCAGCAGCTTATTGATGGGAGGCCGCACTAGCACAGATACGCAGTATTTT. This codes for CASSLLMGGRTSTDTQYF.

This chain uses TRBV7-2 with TRBJ2-3; D is ambiguous. Germline values: CDR1 SGHTA, CDR2 FQGNSA. V gave up 0 bases and J gave up 2 bases, with 18 bases separating them. The CDR3 sequence is 18 residues long. The CDR3 bases are TGTGCCAGCAGCTTAGCCCCAGGTGTGAAAGTAACCACAGATACGCAGTATTTT. This encodes CASSLAPGVKVTTDTQYF.

This rearrangement joins TRBV20-1 to TRBJ2-5; the match to TRBD1 covers 7 bases. The CDR3 has 14 amino acids. V dropped 2 bases and J dropped 1; count of bases not matched to a gene: 4. Germline lookup yields CDR1 DFQATT and CDR2 SNEGSKA (reference sequence). The CDR3 DNA follows: TGCAGTGCTAGATCGGGGACAGCCCAAGAGACCCAGTACTTC. Translating it yields CSARSGTAQETQYF.

This chain connects TRBV29-1 to TRBJ2-1, with 11 bases that match TRBD2. The germline gives CDR1 SQVTM, CDR2 ANQGSEA. V was clipped by 3 bases and J by 7 bases; unmatched bases: 5. The CDR3 runs 14 residues. CDR3 amino acids: CSVELAGGRNEQFF. CDR3 coding DNA: TGCAGCGTTGAGCTAGCGGGGGGCCGAAATGAGCAGTTCTTC.

The CDR3 DNA reads as TGTGCCAGCAGCTCCAGACAGGGAGACCGCTACGAGCAGTACTTC. Translating gives CASSSRQGDRYEQYF. This sequence joins TRBV7-8 and TRBJ2-7; 7 bases line up with TRBD1. With V trimmed by 4 bases and J by 3 bases, 9 bases remained unmatched. The CDR3 length is 15 residues. Germline V lookup: CDR1 SGHVS, CDR2 FQNEAQ.

This clonotype was seen at least ten times. The CDR3 sequence: CASSLAVLAGEETQYF. The CDR3 DNA reads as TGTGCCAGCAGTTTAGCGGTACTAGCGGGAGAAGAGACCCAGTACTTC. This chain connects TRBV12-3 or TRBV12-4 to TRBJ2-5, with 11 bases identical to TRBD2. This CDR3 is built from 16 residues. With 0 bases clipped from V and 3 bases from J, the junction kept 3 bases outside the gene matches.

The rearrangement links TRBV5-1 to TRBJ2-5; 10 bases align to TRBD2. Germline CDR1 reads SGHRS; CDR2 reads YFSETQ. The CDR3 runs to 17 residues. Trimming cost V 4 bases and J 2 bases; bases outside gene matches: 11. CDR3 protein: CASSEGTSAGLQETQYF. The CDR3 nucleotides read TGCGCCAGCAGCGAAGGGACTAGCGCCGGACTTCAAGAGACCCAGTACTTC.

This clonotype has just a few counts. The chain recombines TRBV27 with TRBJ1-5; tentatively, D is TRBD1 (6 bases). Deletions cut 8 bases from V and 2 bases from J, with 19 bases between. CDR3 length: 16 amino acids. CDR1 and CDR2 (germline): MNHEY, SMNVEV (reference sequence). The CDR3 region is CASSTRGRVGNQPQHF. CDR3 in DNA: TGTGCCAGCTCAACCAGGGGTAGGGTGGGCAATCAGCCCCAGCATTTT.

This clonotype has only a few counts. The V and J genes are TRBV10-3 and TRBJ1-1; D gene unclear. Trimming took 4 bases from V and 2 from J, leaving 14 bases between them. CDR3 size: 15 residues. CDR1 is ENHRY and CDR2 is SYGVKD in the germline V gene. This CDR3 reads CAISGNGLRNTEAFF. Here the CDR3 DNA reads TGTGCCATCAGTGGGAATGGGCTCCGAAACACTGAAGCTTTCTTT.

V and J are TRBV5-1 and TRBJ1-2; D unresolved. CDR3 length equals 14 residues. CDR1 is SGHRS, CDR2 YFSETQ, per germline. V was clipped by 4 bases and J by 6 bases, with 16 bases between them. CDR3 bases: TGCGCCAGCAGCCCGGACCTAAAGACAAATGGCTACACCTTC. This sequence encodes CASSPDLKTNGYTF.

This clonotype was observed a few times. The chain links TRBV27 to TRBJ1-1; maybe TRBD1 (5 bases). There are 15 residues in the CDR3. Deletions cut 5 bases from V and 5 bases from J, with 18 bases between. Germline CDR1 is MNHEY and CDR2 is SMNVEV (reference sequence). Here the CDR3 reads CASSPRGRRGTEAFF. In DNA form, the CDR3 reads TGTGCCAGCAGTCCACGGGGTAGGAGGGGAACTGAAGCTTTCTTT.

The gene calls are TRBV12-3 or TRBV12-4 and TRBJ2-3, with 7 bases fitting TRBD2. This CDR3 spans 17 amino acids. V lost 1 base, J lost 6 bases, and 13 bases stayed unmatched. For the CDR3, the DNA is TGTGCCAGCAGTTTAGGGTCGGGGAGGGGCTCCGGTGATACGCAGTATTTT. Its translation is CASSLGSGRGSGDTQYF.

The V and J genes are TRBV5-1 and TRBJ2-7; the D is unclear. Deletions cut 0 bases from V and 1 base from J, with 11 bases between. The CDR3 has 15 residues. Germline V gene lookup returns CDR1 SGHRS and CDR2 YFSETQ. The CDR3 loop reads CASSLGHYSSYEQYF. The CDR3 DNA reads as TGCGCCAGCAGCTTGGGTCACTATAGTTCCTACGAGCAGTACTTC.

J is TRBJ1-2 and V is TRBV28; D not certain. Trimming shortened V by 7 bases and J by 2 bases, and 8 bases separated the two germline ends. This CDR3 contains 12 residues. Germline values: CDR1 MDHEN, CDR2 SYDVKM. For the CDR3, the DNA is TGTGCCAGCACCCGATGGAACTATGGCTACACCTTC. It yields the protein CASTRWNYGYTF.

This chain joins TRBV11-2 and TRBJ2-6; D remains unclear. This CDR3 region has 14 residues. V lost 5 bases and J 3 bases, leaving 8 bases between the germline ends. Germline V gene lookup returns CDR1 SGHAT and CDR2 FQNNGV. CDR3 bases: TGTGCCAGCAGCCTCCTGGTTGGGGCCAACGTCCTGACTTTC. Translated, it gives CASSLLVGANVLTF. Full variable domain (remainder filled in from reference TRBV11-2 and TRBJ2-6): EAGVAQSPRYKIIEKRQSVAFWCNPISGHATLYWYQQILGQGPKLLIQFQNNGVVDDSQLPKDRFSAERLKGVDSTLKIQPAKLEDSAVYLCASSLLVGANVLTFGAGSRLTVL.

The V and J genes are TRBV7-9 and TRBJ1-1, with 8 bases fitting TRBD1. The CDR3 sequence is 15 residues long. CDR1 is SEHNR, CDR2 FQNEAQ, per germline (reference sequence). The ends lost 1 base at V and 4 bases at J; junction bases unmatched: 5. CDR3 in amino acids: CASSLGSQGATEAFF. The CDR3 DNA sequence: TGTGCCAGCAGCTTAGGATCTCAGGGGGCCACTGAAGCTTTCTTT.

This sequence joins TRBV5-5 and TRBJ2-5, with TRBD2 identical over 10 bases. The CDR3 is made up of 14 amino acids. Germline trimming cut 8 bases from V and 0 bases from J; bases unmatched to any gene: 4. Germline values: CDR1 SGHKS, CDR2 YYEKEE (reference sequence). CDR3 protein: CASTSGDYQETQYF. The CDR3 DNA sequence: TGTGCCAGTACTAGCGGGGACTACCAAGAGACCCAGTACTTC.

The genes are TRBV7-2 and TRBJ2-7; D is ambiguous. The CDR3 extends over 15 amino acids. Germline V gene sequence: CDR1 SGHTA, CDR2 FQGNSA. V was shortened by 5 bases and J by 1 base, with 15 bases between the two germline ends. CDR3 bases: TGTGCCAGCAGCCAACCCTGGACGGGTTCCTACGAGCAGTACTTC. It yields the protein CASSQPWTGSYEQYF. The full variable domain, with the rest looked up from reference TRBV7-2 and TRBJ2-7, is GAGVSQSPSNKVTEKGKDVELRCDPISGHTALYWYRQSLGQGLEFLIYFQGNSAPDKSGLPSDRFSAERTGGSVSTLTIQRTQQEDSAVYLCASSQPWTGSYEQYFGPGTRLTVT.

This clonotype was detected a few times. As DNA, the CDR3 is TGTGCCAGCAGCGCGGTCATTAATCAGCCCCAGCATTTT. This sequence encodes CASSAVINQPQHF. The V and J genes are TRBV7-2 and TRBJ1-5; D unclear. The CDR3 has 13 residues. Germline values: CDR1 SGHTA, CDR2 FQGNSA. Deletions cut 5 bases from V and 4 bases from J, with 9 bases between.

This chain connects TRBV14 to TRBJ2-3; 11 nucleotides agree with TRBD2. Trimming removed 5 bases from V and 5 bases from J; junction bases left unmatched: 0. CDR1 is SGHDN and CDR2 is FVKESK in the germline V gene. This CDR3 region has 13 residues. CDR3 coding DNA: TGTGCCAGCAGCGGACTAGCGGGAGATACGCAGTATTTT. This translates into CASSGLAGDTQYF.

This chain connects TRBV11-2 to TRBJ2-1; D remains unclear. Trimming cost V 4 bases and J 8 bases, with 12 bases left between them. CDR3 length equals 13 residues. CDR1 SGHAT and CDR2 FQNNGV come from the germline V gene. The chain's CDR3 is CASSYDQGDEQFF. CDR3 sequence (DNA): TGTGCCAGCAGCTACGATCAAGGTGATGAGCAGTTCTTC.

This clonotype was seen a handful of times. V usage is TRBV12-3 or TRBV12-4 and J usage is TRBJ1-1, with 8 bases aligning to TRBD1. The CDR3 runs to 12 residues. The V and J ends lost 7 bases and 5 bases, in that order; junction bases with no gene match: 3. The CDR3 DNA sequence: TGTGCCAGCACCCGACAGGGGACTGAAGCTTTCTTT. This codes for CASTRQGTEAFF.

This clonotype was counted only a few times. CDR3: CAISEGAYTEAFF. As DNA, the CDR3 is TGTGCCATCAGTGAGGGAGCTTACACTGAAGCTTTCTTT. This chain joins TRBV10-3 and TRBJ1-1; D is uncertain. The germline V gene has CDR1 ENHRY and CDR2 SYGVKD. V was clipped by 2 bases and J by 3 bases, with 7 bases between them. The CDR3 is 13 amino acids.

Only a few counts were recorded for this clonotype. The rearrangement uses TRBV5-1 and TRBJ2-2; possibly TRBD1 or TRBD2 for D (5 bases each). Deletions cut 5 bases from V and 4 bases from J, with 12 bases between. Germline V gene data show CDR1 as SGHRS and CDR2 as YFSETQ. The CDR3 totals 14 residues. This CDR3 is CASRGDPLTGELFF. CDR3 sequence (DNA): TGCGCCAGCAGAGGGGACCCGCTCACCGGGGAGCTGTTTTTT.

This clonotype has just a few counts. J is TRBJ2-7 and V is TRBV12-3 or TRBV12-4; tentatively, D is TRBD1 or TRBD2 (5 bases each). This CDR3 region has 13 residues. Trimming removed 3 bases from V and 5 bases from J, with 11 bases in between. The CDR3 DNA is TGTGCCAGCAGTTTCGGGGCTGGCGACGAGCAGTACTTC. It translates to CASSFGAGDEQYF.

The genes are TRBV6-5 and TRBJ2-3; D might be TRBD2 (5 bases). This CDR3 comprises 15 residues. Germline V CDR1 and CDR2: MNHEY, SVGAGI. Trimming pared 4 bases from V and 2 bases from J, leaving 13 bases between. The CDR3 reads CASSSRTSYTDTQYF. In DNA, the CDR3 is TGTGCCAGCAGTTCCAGGACTTCCTACACAGATACGCAGTATTTT.

This clonotype has a count of ten or more. The chain joins TRBV6-5 to TRBJ2-7; TRBD2 might be the D (6 bases). Looked up from germline, CDR1 is MNHEY and CDR2 is SVGAGI. The V and J ends lost 2 bases and 3 bases respectively, with 17 bases between them. The CDR3 runs to 16 residues. Written as DNA, the CDR3 is TGTGCCAGCAGTTACGCGGGGTCCTCCCCGGTCTACGAGCAGTACTTC. It encodes CASSYAGSSPVYEQYF.

The V and J genes are TRBV20-1 and TRBJ2-5; D gene uncertain. From germline, CDR1 is DFQATT and CDR2 SNEGSKA (reference sequence). Trimming took off 8 bases at V and 0 bases at J, with 7 bases between the two ends. The length of the CDR3 is 11 residues. CDR3 region: CSPTNQETQYF. The CDR3 nucleotides read TGCAGTCCGACGAACCAAGAGACCCAGTACTTC.

This clonotype was observed a few times. The V and J genes are TRBV10-3 and TRBJ2-5, with D perhaps TRBD2 (6 bases). Germline V gene lookup returns CDR1 ENHRY and CDR2 SYGVKD. Between the trimmed V and J ends, which lost 4 bases and 4 bases, there was a span of 7 bases. This CDR3 is 12 amino acids long. In DNA form, the CDR3 reads TGTGCCATCAGTGGGAGGGGAGAGACCCAGTACTTC. The encoded protein is CAISGRGETQYF.